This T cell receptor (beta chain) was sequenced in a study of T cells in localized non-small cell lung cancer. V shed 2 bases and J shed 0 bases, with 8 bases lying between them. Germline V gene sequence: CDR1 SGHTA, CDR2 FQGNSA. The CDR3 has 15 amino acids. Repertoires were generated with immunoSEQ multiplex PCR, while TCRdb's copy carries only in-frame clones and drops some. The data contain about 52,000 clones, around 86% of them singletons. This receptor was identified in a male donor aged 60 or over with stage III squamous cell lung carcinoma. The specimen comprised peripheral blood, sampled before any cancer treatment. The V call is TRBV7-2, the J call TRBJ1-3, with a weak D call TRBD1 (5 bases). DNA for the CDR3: TGTGCCAGCAGCTTACAGGGTAACTCTGGAAACACCATATATTTT. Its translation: CASSLQGNSGNTIYF.